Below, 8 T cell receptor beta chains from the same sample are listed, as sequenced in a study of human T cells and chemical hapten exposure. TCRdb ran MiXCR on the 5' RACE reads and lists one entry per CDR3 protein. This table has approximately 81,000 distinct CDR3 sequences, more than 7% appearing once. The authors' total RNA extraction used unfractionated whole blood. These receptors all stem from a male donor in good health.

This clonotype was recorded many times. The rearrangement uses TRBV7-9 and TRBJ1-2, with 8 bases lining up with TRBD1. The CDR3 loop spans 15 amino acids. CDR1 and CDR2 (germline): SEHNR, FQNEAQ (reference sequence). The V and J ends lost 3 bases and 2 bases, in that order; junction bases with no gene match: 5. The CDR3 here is CASSLPGQENYGYTF. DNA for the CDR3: TGTGCCAGCAGCTTGCCGGGACAGGAGAACTATGGCTACACCTTC.

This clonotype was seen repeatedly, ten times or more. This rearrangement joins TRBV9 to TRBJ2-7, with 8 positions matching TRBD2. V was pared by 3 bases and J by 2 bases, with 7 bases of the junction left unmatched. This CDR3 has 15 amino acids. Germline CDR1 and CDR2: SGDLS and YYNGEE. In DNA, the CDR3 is TGTGCCAGCAGCGCGGGACTAGTGACTACCTACGAGCAGTACTTC. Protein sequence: CASSAGLVTTYEQYF.

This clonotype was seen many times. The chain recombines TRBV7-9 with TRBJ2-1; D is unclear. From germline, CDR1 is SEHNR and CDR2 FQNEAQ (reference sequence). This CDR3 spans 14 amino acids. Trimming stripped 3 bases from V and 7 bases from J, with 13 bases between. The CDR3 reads CASSFPDRVNEQFF. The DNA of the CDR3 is TGTGCCAGCAGCTTCCCGGACCGAGTGAATGAGCAGTTCTTC.

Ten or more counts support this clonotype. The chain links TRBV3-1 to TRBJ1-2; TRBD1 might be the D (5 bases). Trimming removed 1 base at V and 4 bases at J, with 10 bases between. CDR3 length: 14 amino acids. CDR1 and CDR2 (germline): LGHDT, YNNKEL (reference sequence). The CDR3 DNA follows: TGTGCCAGCAGCCAAGGGACGGACATCTATGGCTACACCTTC. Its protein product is CASSQGTDIYGYTF.

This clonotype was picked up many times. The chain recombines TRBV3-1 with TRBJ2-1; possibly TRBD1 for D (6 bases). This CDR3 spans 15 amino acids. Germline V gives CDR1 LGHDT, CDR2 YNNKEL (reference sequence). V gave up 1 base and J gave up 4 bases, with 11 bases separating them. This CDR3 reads CASSQGRQGYNEQFF. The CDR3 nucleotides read TGTGCCAGCAGCCAAGGGCGGCAGGGGTACAATGAGCAGTTCTTC.

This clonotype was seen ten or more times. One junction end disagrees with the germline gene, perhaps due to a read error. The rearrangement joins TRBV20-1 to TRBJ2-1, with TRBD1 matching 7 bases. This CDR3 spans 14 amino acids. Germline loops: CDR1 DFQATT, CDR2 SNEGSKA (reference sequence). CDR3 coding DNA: TGCAGTGCGAGAGAGGGGGCGGGCTACAATGAGCAGTTCTTC. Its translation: CSAREGAGYNEQFF.

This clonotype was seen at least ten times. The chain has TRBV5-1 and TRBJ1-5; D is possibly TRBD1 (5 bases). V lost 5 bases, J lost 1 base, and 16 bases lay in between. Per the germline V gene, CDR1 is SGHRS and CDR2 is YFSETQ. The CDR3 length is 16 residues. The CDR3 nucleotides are TGCGCCAGCAGGGGCGGGGCAGGAGGGAGCAATCAGCCCCAGCATTTT. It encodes CASRGGAGGSNQPQHF.

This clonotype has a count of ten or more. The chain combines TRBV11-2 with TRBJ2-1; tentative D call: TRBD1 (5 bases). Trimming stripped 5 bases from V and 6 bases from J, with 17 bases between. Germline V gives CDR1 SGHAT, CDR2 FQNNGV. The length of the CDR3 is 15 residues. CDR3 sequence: CASSPEEDIFNEQFF. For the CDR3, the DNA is TGTGCCAGCAGCCCAGAAGAGGACATCTTCAATGAGCAGTTCTTC.